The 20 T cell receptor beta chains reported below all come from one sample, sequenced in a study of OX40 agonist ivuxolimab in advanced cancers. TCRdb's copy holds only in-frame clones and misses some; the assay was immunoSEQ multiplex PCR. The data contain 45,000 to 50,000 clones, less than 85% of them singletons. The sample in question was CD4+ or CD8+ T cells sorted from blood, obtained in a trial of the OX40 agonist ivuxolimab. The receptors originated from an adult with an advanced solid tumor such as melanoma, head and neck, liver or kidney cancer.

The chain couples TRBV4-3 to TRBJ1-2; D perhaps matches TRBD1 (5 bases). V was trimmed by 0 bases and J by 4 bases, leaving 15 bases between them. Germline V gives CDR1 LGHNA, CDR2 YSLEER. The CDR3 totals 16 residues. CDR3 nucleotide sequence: TGCGCCAGCAGCCAAGATCTTCCAGGGAACAGCTATGGCTACACCTTC. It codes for CASSQDLPGNSYGYTF.

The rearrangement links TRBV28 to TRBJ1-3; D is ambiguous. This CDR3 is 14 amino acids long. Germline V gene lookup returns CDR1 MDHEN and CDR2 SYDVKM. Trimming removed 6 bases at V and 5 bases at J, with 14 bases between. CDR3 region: CASRDSGSRNTIYF. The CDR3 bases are TGTGCCAGCAGAGACTCGGGGAGTAGAAACACCATATATTTT.

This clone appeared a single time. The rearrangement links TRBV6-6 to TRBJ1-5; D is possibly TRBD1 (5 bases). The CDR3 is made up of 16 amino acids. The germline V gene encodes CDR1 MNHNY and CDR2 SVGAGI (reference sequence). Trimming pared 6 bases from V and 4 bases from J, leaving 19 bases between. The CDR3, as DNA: TGTGCCAGCAGGCCATTAGGAGGGGATGGGAATCAGCCCCAGCATTTT. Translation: CASRPLGGDGNQPQHF.

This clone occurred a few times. DNA of the CDR3: TGTGCCAGCTCACCCTCCCCAGCGGGTAGTAATTCACCCCTCCACTTT. Its translation is CASSPSPAGSNSPLHF. J is TRBJ1-6 and V is TRBV18; D uncertain. Germline V gene lookup returns CDR1 KGHSH and CDR2 LQKENI. Trimming removed 3 bases at V and 6 bases at J, with 15 bases between. CDR3 length equals 16 residues.

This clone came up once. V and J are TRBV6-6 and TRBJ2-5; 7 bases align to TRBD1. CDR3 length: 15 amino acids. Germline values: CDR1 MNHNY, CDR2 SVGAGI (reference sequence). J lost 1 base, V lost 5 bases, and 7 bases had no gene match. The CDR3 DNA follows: TGTGCCAGCAGTAGCCACCGGGACAGCCAAGAGACCCAGTACTTC. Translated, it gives CASSSHRDSQETQYF.

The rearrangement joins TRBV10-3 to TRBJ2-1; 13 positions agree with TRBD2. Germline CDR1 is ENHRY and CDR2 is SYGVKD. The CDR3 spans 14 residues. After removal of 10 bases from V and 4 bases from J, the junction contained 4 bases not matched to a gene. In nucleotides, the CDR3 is TGTGCCACTATGGGACTAGCGGGATACAATGAGCAGTTCTTC. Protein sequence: CATMGLAGYNEQFF.

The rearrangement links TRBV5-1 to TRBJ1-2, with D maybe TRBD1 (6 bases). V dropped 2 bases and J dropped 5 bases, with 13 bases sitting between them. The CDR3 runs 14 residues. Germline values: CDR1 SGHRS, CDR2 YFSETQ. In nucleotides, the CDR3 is TGCGCCAGCAGCTTCTCAGGGGATGGGTATGGCTACACCTTC. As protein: CASSFSGDGYGYTF.

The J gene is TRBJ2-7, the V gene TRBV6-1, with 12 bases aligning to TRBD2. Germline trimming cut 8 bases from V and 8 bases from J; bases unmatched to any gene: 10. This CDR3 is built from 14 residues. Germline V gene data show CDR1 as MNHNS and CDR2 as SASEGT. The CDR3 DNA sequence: TGTGCCAGCCAGGAGACTAGCGGGGGTTGGCAGCAGTACTTC. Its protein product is CASQETSGGWQQYF.

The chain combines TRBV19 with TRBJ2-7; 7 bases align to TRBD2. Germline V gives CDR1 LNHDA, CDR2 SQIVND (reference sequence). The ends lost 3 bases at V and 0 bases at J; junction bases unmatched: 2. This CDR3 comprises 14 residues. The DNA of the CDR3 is TGTGCCAGTAGTATTGTAGCGGGCTCCTACGAGCAGTACTTC. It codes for CASSIVAGSYEQYF.

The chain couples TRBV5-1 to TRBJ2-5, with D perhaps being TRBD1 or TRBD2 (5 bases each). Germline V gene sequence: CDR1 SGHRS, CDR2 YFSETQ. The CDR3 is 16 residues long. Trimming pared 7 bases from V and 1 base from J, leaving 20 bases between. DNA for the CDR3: TGCGCCAGCGACCGAGATCCGGGACCCCCCCAAGAGACCCAGTACTTC. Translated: CASDRDPGPPQETQYF.

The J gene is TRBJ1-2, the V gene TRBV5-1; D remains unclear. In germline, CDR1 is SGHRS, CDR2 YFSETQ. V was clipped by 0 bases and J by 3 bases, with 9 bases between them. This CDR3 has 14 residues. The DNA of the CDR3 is TGCGCCAGCAGCTTGGGGCTGCTAGACTATGGCTACACCTTC. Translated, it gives CASSLGLLDYGYTF.

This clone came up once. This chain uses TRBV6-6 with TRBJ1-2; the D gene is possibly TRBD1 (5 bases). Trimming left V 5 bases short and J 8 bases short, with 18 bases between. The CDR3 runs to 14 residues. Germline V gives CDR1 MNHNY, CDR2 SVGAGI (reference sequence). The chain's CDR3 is CASSQPPGRDGYTF. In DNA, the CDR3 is TGTGCCAGCAGTCAACCTCCGGGGAGGGACGGCTACACCTTC.

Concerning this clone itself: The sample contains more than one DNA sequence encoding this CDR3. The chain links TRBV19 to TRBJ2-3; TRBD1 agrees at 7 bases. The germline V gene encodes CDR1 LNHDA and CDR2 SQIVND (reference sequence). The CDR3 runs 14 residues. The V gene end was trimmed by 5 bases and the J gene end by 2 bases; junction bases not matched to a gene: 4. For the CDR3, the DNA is TGTGCCAGTAGTCGACAGGGACACACAGATACGCAGTATTTT. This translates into CASSRQGHTDTQYF. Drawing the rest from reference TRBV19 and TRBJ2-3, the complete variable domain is DGGITQSPKYLFRKEGQNVTLSCEQNLNHDAMYWYRQDPGQGLRLIYYSQIVNDFQKGDIAEGYSVSREKKESFPLTVTSAQKNPTAFYLCASSRQGHTDTQYFGPGTRLTVL.

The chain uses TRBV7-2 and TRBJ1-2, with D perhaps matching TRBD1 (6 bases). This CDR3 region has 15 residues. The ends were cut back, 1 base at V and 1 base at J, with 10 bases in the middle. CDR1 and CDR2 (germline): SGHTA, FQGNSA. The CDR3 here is CASSLGRGLNYGYTF. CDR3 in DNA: TGTGCCAGCAGCTTAGGCCGGGGGCTTAACTATGGCTACACCTTC. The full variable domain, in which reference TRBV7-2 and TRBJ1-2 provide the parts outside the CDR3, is GAGVSQSPSNKVTEKGKDVELRCDPISGHTALYWYRQSLGQGLEFLIYFQGNSAPDKSGLPSDRFSAERTGGSVSTLTIQRTQQEDSAVYLCASSLGRGLNYGYTFGSGTRLTVV.

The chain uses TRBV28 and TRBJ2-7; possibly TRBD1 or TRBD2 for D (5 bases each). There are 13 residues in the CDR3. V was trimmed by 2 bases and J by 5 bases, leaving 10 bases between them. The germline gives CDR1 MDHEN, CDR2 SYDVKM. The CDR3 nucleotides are TGTGCCAGCAGTTTACCGGGACGCAACGAGCAGTACTTC. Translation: CASSLPGRNEQYF.

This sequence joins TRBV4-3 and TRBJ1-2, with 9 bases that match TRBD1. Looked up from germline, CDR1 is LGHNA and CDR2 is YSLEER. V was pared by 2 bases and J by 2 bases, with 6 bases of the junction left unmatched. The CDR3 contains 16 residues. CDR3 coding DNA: TGCGCCAGCAGCCAATCACAGGGGGCGACAAACTATGGCTACACCTTC. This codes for CASSQSQGATNYGYTF.

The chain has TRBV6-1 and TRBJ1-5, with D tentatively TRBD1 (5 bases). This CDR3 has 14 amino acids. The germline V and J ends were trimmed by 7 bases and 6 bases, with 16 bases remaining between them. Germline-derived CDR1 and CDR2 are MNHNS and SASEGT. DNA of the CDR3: TGTGCCAGCACCGACAGATGGATTAGTCAGCCCCAGCATTTT. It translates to CASTDRWISQPQHF.

The CDR3 nucleotides read TGTGCCAGCAGCAGCCGAATAGGATACGAGCAGTACTTC. This sequence encodes CASSSRIGYEQYF. The chain employs TRBV21-1 and TRBJ2-5. The J call may not be correct, given that the DNA end is closer to TRBJ2-7. TRBV21-1 is deemed a pseudogene. This CDR3 spans 13 amino acids.

The CDR3 here is CASTPGWAGSNYGYTF. The CDR3 nucleotides read TGTGCCAGTACTCCTGGGTGGGCCGGGTCGAACTATGGCTACACCTTC. The rearrangement joins TRBV19 to TRBJ1-2; D not certain. The CDR3 consists of 16 residues. The V and J ends lost 7 bases and 2 bases respectively, with 20 bases between them. Germline V CDR1 and CDR2: LNHDA, SQIVND (reference sequence).

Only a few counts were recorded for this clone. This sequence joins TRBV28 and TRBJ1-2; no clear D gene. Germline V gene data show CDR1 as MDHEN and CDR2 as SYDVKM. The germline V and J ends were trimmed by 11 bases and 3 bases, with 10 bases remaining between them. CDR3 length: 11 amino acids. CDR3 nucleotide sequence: TGTGCCTCCATGACGGACTATGGCTACACCTTC. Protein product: CASMTDYGYTF.